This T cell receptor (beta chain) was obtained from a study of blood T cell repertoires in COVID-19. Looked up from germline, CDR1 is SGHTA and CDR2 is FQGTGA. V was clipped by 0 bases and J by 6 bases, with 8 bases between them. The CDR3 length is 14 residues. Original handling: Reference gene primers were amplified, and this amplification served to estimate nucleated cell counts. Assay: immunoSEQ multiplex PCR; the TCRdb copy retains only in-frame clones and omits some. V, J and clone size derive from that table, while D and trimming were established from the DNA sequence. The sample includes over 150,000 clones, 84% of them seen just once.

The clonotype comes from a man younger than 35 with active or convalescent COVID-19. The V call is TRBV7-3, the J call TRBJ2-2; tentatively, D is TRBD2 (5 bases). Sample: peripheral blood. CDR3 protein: CASSLTYGAGELFF. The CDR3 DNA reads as TGTGCCAGCAGCTTAACGTACGGGGCCGGGGAGCTGTTTTTT.